Below are 30 T cell receptor beta chains sequenced from a single sample in a study of T cell repertoires in cytomegalovirus infection. The antigens of these receptors remain unknown. TCRdb fed the reads into MiXCR, producing one record per CDR3 protein. The top ten hold around an eighth of the sample, which has roughly 860,000 distinct CDR3 sequences, 30% to 35% seen once. The input for sequencing was cultured CD8+ T cells from PBMCs, taken from culture after CMV antigen stimulation. These receptors were obtained from a human donor in good health (CMV status not recorded). Some clones in this sample may be carry-over from other donors' samples.

The table lists this clonotype with a few counts. The chain combines TRBV5-6 with TRBJ2-7; 11 bases line up with TRBD2. The trim removed 0 bases at V and 3 bases at J, leaving 5 bases unmatched. Germline-derived CDR1 and CDR2 are SGHDT and YYEEEE. The CDR3 is 16 amino acids. CDR3 protein: CASSLGTSGGGYEQYV. The CDR3 nucleotides are TGTGCCAGCAGCTTGGGTACTAGCGGGGGTGGCTACGAGCAGTACGTC.

Only a few counts were recorded for this clonotype. V usage is TRBV6-2 or TRBV6-3 and J usage is TRBJ2-2, with D possibly matching TRBD1 (6 bases). The V and J ends lost 2 bases and 2 bases respectively, with 15 bases between them. Germline assignment: CDR1 MNHEY and CDR2 SVGEGT. There are 17 residues in the CDR3. The CDR3, as DNA: TGTGCCAGCAGTTACACCCCTCGGGACAAAAACACCGGGGAGCTGTTTTTT. Translated, it gives CASSYTPRDKNTGELFF.

The chain employs TRBV6-2 or TRBV6-3 and TRBJ2-3; no reliable D call. CDR1 and CDR2 (germline): MNHEY, SVGEGT. The CDR3 sequence is 14 residues long. Trimming removed 1 base from V and 1 base from J, with 6 bases in between. The CDR3 nucleotides read TGTGCCAGCAGTTACTTATCGGGCACAGATACGCAGTATTTT. It specifies CASSYLSGTDTQYF.

This clonotype was found many times. J is TRBJ1-4 and V is TRBV7-9; D may be TRBD1 (5 bases). Trimming cost V 6 bases and J 2 bases, with 25 bases left between them. Germline V gene sequence: CDR1 SEHNR, CDR2 FQNEAQ (reference sequence). The CDR3 length is 19 residues. CDR3 nucleotide sequence: TGTGCCAGCAGTTCCCGGGACCCCCCAAGAGAGTCGACTAATGAAAAACTGTTTTTT. This codes for CASSSRDPPRESTNEKLFF. The full variable domain, in which reference TRBV7-9 and TRBJ1-4 provide the parts outside the CDR3, is DTGVSQNPRHKITKRGQNVTFRCDPISEHNRLYWYRQTLGQGPEFLTYFQNEAQLEKSRLLSDRFSAERPKGSFSTLEIQRTEQGDSAMYLCASSSRDPPRESTNEKLFFGSGTQLSVL.

The chain uses TRBV13 and TRBJ2-5; D not certain. The ends were cut back, 2 bases at V and 0 bases at J, with 10 bases in the middle. Germline V lookup: CDR1 PRHDT, CDR2 FYEKMQ (reference sequence). The CDR3 runs 15 residues. The CDR3 nucleotides are TGTGCCAGCAGCTTACTTGAGTCTAACCAAGAGACCCAGTACTTC. Amino acid sequence: CASSLLESNQETQYF.

This clonotype was counted a few times. The chain employs TRBV12-3 or TRBV12-4 and TRBJ1-1; weak D call: TRBD1 (6 bases). The CDR3 runs 13 residues. Trimming pared 4 bases from V and 7 bases from J, leaving 13 bases between. The CDR3 coding sequence is TGTGCCAGCAGTTCGACTACAGGGAGTGAAGCTTTCTTT. It yields the protein CASSSTTGSEAFF.

In this sample, this clonotype turned up a few times. The CDR3 does not end in the conserved phenylalanine or tryptophan, so this is likely a read error. This chain uses TRBV7-6 with TRBJ2-7; D not certain. This CDR3 is 12 amino acids long. The germline V gene encodes CDR1 SGHVS and CDR2 FNYEAQ. Between the trimmed V and J ends, which lost 5 bases and 6 bases, there was a span of 11 bases. Written as DNA, the CDR3 is TGTGCCAGCAGCCTCCTAGACGGCGAGCAGTACTCC. It is translated as CASSLLDGEQYS.

This clonotype was detected a few times. V and J are TRBV6-6 and TRBJ2-7, with a weak D call TRBD2 (5 bases). Trimming pared 4 bases from V and 2 bases from J, leaving 12 bases between. The CDR3 totals 14 residues. The germline V gene has CDR1 MNHNY and CDR2 SVGAGI (reference sequence). This CDR3 reads CASSSPDFPYEQYV. In DNA form, the CDR3 reads TGTGCCAGCAGTTCCCCGGACTTCCCCTACGAGCAGTACGTC.

As to this clonotype: A read error may explain this, as a much larger clone is one base away. The chain recombines TRBV7-2 with TRBJ2-2, with 9 bases aligning to TRBD1. Germline loops: CDR1 SGHTA, CDR2 FQGNSA. The CDR3 extends over 15 amino acids. V gave up 7 bases and J gave up 7 bases; unmatched junction bases: 10. The CDR3 nucleotides are TGTGCCAGCAACTTCCTCCGACAGGGGGTCGGGGAGCTGTTTTTT. Translating it yields CASNFLRQGVGELFF.

V and J are TRBV7-9 and TRBJ1-1, with D unclear. V dropped 5 bases and J dropped 6 bases, with 16 bases sitting between them. The germline CDR1 and CDR2 sequences are SEHNR and FQNEAQ (reference sequence). This CDR3 spans 14 amino acids. This chain's CDR3 is CASSTDGSIAEAFF. The CDR3 coding sequence is TGTGCCAGCAGCACGGACGGATCCATTGCTGAAGCTTTCTTT.

This clonotype occurred a few times. J is TRBJ2-2 and V is TRBV4-1; 7 positions match TRBD1. CDR3 length: 16 amino acids. Germline trimming cut 0 bases from V and 5 bases from J; bases unmatched to any gene: 6. The germline gives CDR1 MGHRA, CDR2 YSYEKL. The CDR3 sequence is CASSQDPDRDTGELFF. The DNA for the CDR3 is TGCGCCAGCAGCCAAGATCCTGACAGGGATACCGGGGAGCTGTTTTTT.

V usage is TRBV19 and J usage is TRBJ2-1, with D possibly matching TRBD2 (6 bases). The CDR3 has 15 amino acids. CDR1 is LNHDA, CDR2 SQIVND, per germline (reference sequence). V dropped 3 bases and J dropped 0 bases, with 9 bases sitting between them. The DNA for the CDR3 is TGTGCCAGTAGTATGGGAGGAAGCTCCTACAATGAGCAGTTCTTC. The encoded protein is CASSMGGSSYNEQFF.

This clonotype occurred many times. The chain uses TRBV7-9 and TRBJ2-3; possibly TRBD2 for D (5 bases). CDR3 size: 15 residues. Trimming took 4 bases from V and 2 from J, leaving 13 bases between them. Per germline, CDR1 SEHNR and CDR2 FQNEAQ (reference sequence). The CDR3 DNA is TGTGCCAGCAGCTCCACCAGCGGACCCACAGATACGCAGTATTTT. It encodes CASSSTSGPTDTQYF.

The chain is built from TRBV27 and TRBJ2-1; TRBD2 is a possible D gene (6 bases). Germline loops: CDR1 MNHEY, CDR2 SMNVEV (reference sequence). CDR3 length: 14 residues. Deletions cut 6 bases from V and 4 bases from J, with 13 bases between. The CDR3, as DNA: TGTGCCAGCAGACCGGGACTCTTATACAATGAGCAGTTCTTC. Translating gives CASRPGLLYNEQFF.

The chain employs TRBV12-3 or TRBV12-4 and TRBJ2-3; D is unclear. Between the trimmed V and J ends, which lost 5 bases and 2 bases, there was a span of 20 bases. The CDR3 is made up of 17 amino acids. In DNA, the CDR3 is TGTGCCAGCAGTGTCGTTTCGGCGGTAACTACCACAGATACGCAGTATTTT. It codes for CASSVVSAVTTTDTQYF.

CDR3 region: CANTLTGTWNEQFF. The CDR3 region has the DNA TGTGCCAACACCCTGACCGGGACGTGGAATGAGCAGTTCTTC. The rearrangement joins TRBV27 to TRBJ2-1; the D gene could be TRBD1 or TRBD2 (5 bases each). The CDR3 loop spans 14 amino acids. Germline CDR1 MNHEY, CDR2 SMNVEV (reference sequence). The ends were cut back, 10 bases at V and 7 bases at J, with 20 bases in the middle.

This clonotype has more than one count but fewer than ten. The rearrangement links TRBV7-9 to TRBJ1-4, with D unclear. This CDR3 is 14 amino acids long. Trimming cost V 3 bases and J 2 bases, with 7 bases left between them. Per germline, CDR1 SEHNR and CDR2 FQNEAQ (reference sequence). The CDR3 spells CASSFLETNEKLFF. As DNA, the CDR3 is TGTGCCAGCAGCTTCCTGGAGACTAATGAAAAACTGTTTTTT.

This clonotype was seen only a few times. The chain links TRBV2 to TRBJ2-5; perhaps TRBD2 as D (6 bases). V shed 7 bases and J shed 5 bases, with 17 bases lying between them. The length of the CDR3 is 14 residues. In germline, CDR1 is SNHLY, CDR2 FYNNEI. CDR3 protein: CASTQWRDWETQYF. The CDR3 DNA is TGTGCCAGCACCCAATGGAGGGATTGGGAGACCCAGTACTTC.

This clonotype appeared a few times. V usage is TRBV11-2 and J usage is TRBJ2-3; TRBD2 aligns across 8 bases. CDR3 length: 16 residues. V lost 0 bases, J lost 3 bases, and 5 bases stayed unmatched. Per the germline V gene, CDR1 is SGHAT and CDR2 is FQNNGV. The CDR3: CASSLDMAGGTDTQYF. The CDR3 nucleotides are TGTGCCAGCAGCTTAGATATGGCGGGGGGAACAGATACGCAGTATTTT.

The rearrangement joins TRBV9 to TRBJ1-1; D is unresolved. V gave up 0 bases and J gave up 4 bases, with 16 bases separating them. Germline loops: CDR1 SGDLS, CDR2 YYNGEE. The CDR3 is 16 amino acids. This CDR3 reads CASSVADRPPGTEAFF. The CDR3 DNA reads as TGTGCCAGCAGCGTAGCGGACCGCCCTCCGGGCACTGAAGCTTTCTTT.

The gene calls are TRBV6-2 or TRBV6-3 and TRBJ2-5; possibly TRBD1 for D (5 bases). Trimming cost V 6 bases and J 0 bases, with 20 bases left between them. The germline V gene has CDR1 MNHEY and CDR2 SVGEGT. The CDR3 is made up of 17 amino acids. The CDR3 DNA reads TGTGCCAGCAGCCTACCGCCAGGGTTGGCTTACCAAGAGACCCAGTACTTC. Amino acid sequence: CASSLPPGLAYQETQYF.

This sequence joins TRBV19 and TRBJ2-3; no firm D call. The CDR3 covers 14 residues. V lost 4 bases to trimming and J lost 0 bases, with 8 bases between them. CDR1 and CDR2 (germline): LNHDA, SQIVND (reference sequence). The CDR3 loop is CASSTAPSTDTQYF. Here the CDR3 DNA reads TGTGCCAGTAGTACGGCCCCTAGCACAGATACGCAGTATTTT.

This chain links TRBV29-1 with TRBJ1-2; maybe TRBD1 (5 bases). The CDR3 has 11 residues. V was shortened by 5 bases and J by 8 bases, with 12 bases between the two germline ends. The germline CDR1 and CDR2 sequences are SQVTM and ANQGSEA. The CDR3 loop reads CSVPGRDGYTF. In DNA, the CDR3 is TGCAGCGTTCCCGGGAGGGACGGCTACACCTTC.

To note about this clonotype: This could be a read error, since a much larger clone is one nucleotide away. The rearrangement joins TRBV27 to TRBJ2-7; 8 bases fit TRBD1. J gave up 5 bases and V 3 bases, and 3 bases lay outside the gene matches. Germline CDR1 reads MNHEY; CDR2 reads SMNVEV (reference sequence). The length of the CDR3 is 13 residues. Here the CDR3 reads CASSFLDRDEQYF. CDR3 DNA sequence: TGTGCCAGCAGTTTCCTGGACAGGGACGAGCAGTACTTC.

The genes are TRBV19 and TRBJ1-1; 10 bases fit TRBD1. CDR3 length: 17 amino acids. Looked up from germline, CDR1 is LNHDA and CDR2 is SQIVND (reference sequence). V was pared by 5 bases and J by 3 bases, with 12 bases of the junction left unmatched. CDR3 in DNA: TGTGCCAGTAGTTCCCTGACAGGGGGCGTAGTGGACACTGAAGCTTTCTTT. Translation gives CASSSLTGGVVDTEAFF.

The rearrangement links TRBV7-9 to TRBJ1-2, with TRBD1 matching over 9 bases. Germline V gene sequence: CDR1 SEHNR, CDR2 FQNEAQ (reference sequence). Trimming cost V 3 bases and J 8 bases; bases outside gene matches: 7. This CDR3 is 14 amino acids long. CDR3 amino acids: CASSFTGQGNGYTF. The CDR3, as DNA: TGTGCCAGCAGCTTCACCGGACAGGGGAACGGCTACACCTTC.

The chain carries TRBV20-1 and TRBJ1-2, with D maybe TRBD1 (6 bases). V was clipped by 6 bases and J by 8 bases, with 16 bases between them. This CDR3 region has 12 residues. The germline V gene encodes CDR1 DFQATT and CDR2 SNEGSKA (reference sequence). The CDR3: CSAEHRVAGYTF. The CDR3 nucleotides read TGCAGTGCAGAGCACAGGGTAGCCGGCTACACCTTC.

The table lists this clonotype with many counts. In nucleotides, the CDR3 is TGTGCCAGCCTAGGACAGGCAGGGCGAAACTATGGCTACACCTTC. It specifies CASLGQAGRNYGYTF. The rearrangement uses TRBV7-8 and TRBJ1-2, with 7 positions matching TRBD1. CDR1 is SGHVS and CDR2 is FQNEAQ in the germline V gene. V gave up 8 bases and J gave up 2 bases; unmatched junction bases: 11. This CDR3 is built from 15 residues.

The chain is built from TRBV5-1 and TRBJ2-2; 11 positions match TRBD1. Germline CDR1 reads SGHRS; CDR2 reads YFSETQ. CDR3 length equals 17 residues. J was trimmed by 7 bases and V by 3 bases; bases with no gene match: 11. CDR3 protein: CASSSFPDRGLGGELFF. The CDR3 nucleotides are TGCGCCAGCAGCTCTTTCCCGGACAGGGGGCTTGGCGGGGAGCTGTTTTTT. Together with reference TRBV5-1 and TRBJ2-2, the CDR3 gives the full variable domain: KAGVTQTPRYLIKTRGQQVTLSCSPISGHRSVSWYQQTPGQGLQFLFEYFSETQRNKGNFPGRFSGRQFSNSRSEMNVSTLELGDSALYLCASSSFPDRGLGGELFFGEGSRLTVL.

A few counts support this clonotype. The V call is TRBV20-1, the J call TRBJ2-5; D remains ambiguous. Trimming cost V 0 bases and J 4 bases, with 12 bases left between them. Looked up from germline, CDR1 is DFQATT and CDR2 is SNEGSKA (reference sequence). The CDR3 loop spans 14 amino acids. The CDR3 bases are TGCAGTGCTAGAGACCCCGTCTTGGTAGAGACCCAGTACTTC. Translated: CSARDPVLVETQYF.